A selection of T cell receptor beta chains follows, all from one sample in a study of T cell repertoires in ileal Crohn's disease. Profiling relied on immunoSEQ multiplex PCR, and the TCRdb table lists in-frame clones only, not all of them. The table lists 15,000 to 20,000 clones, 90% to 95% of them singletons. Sequencing was performed on ileal tissue. Receptors were obtained from an adult with Crohn's disease. The CDR3 runs from the conserved cysteine through the conserved F or W. Fields, in order: V gene, D gene, clone size, J gene, CDR3 protein, CDR3 DNA. A D gene is named only where the DNA matches it firmly. A clone size is listed for some rows: how often the clone was seen (once, few, many), or a class if it is expanded.

V: TRBV19
D: TRBD2
size: NA
J: TRBJ2-2
CDR3: CASSRGRGGVGELFF
DNA: TGTGCCAGTAGTAGAGGGCGGGGGGGCGTCGGGGAGCTGTTTTTT

V: TRBV4-2
D: TRBD2
size: NA
J: TRBJ2-1
CDR3: CASSQDSLAGGRNEQFF
DNA: TGTGCCAGCAGCCAAGACTCTCTAGCGGGGGGGCGTAATGAGCAGTTCTTC

V: TRBV29-1
D: NA
size: NA
J: TRBJ1-6
CDR3: CSVVRRVYDDSPLHF
DNA: TGCAGCGTTGTAAGGCGGGTTTACGACGATTCACCCCTCCACTTT

V: TRBV5-1
D: TRBD1
size: NA
J: TRBJ2-6
CDR3: CASSLLATGGSGANVLTF
DNA: TGCGCCAGCAGCTTGTTAGCGACAGGGGGTTCTGGGGCCAACGTCCTGACTTTC

V: TRBV6-6
D: TRBD2
size: NA
J: TRBJ2-1
CDR3: CASSLGTRGWDEQFF
DNA: TGTGCCAGCAGCCTCGGGACTAGGGGGTGGGATGAGCAGTTCTTC

V: TRBV4-3
D: TRBD1
size: once
J: TRBJ2-7
CDR3: CASSQDRGPYEQYF
DNA: TGCGCCAGCAGCCAGGACAGGGGCCCCTACGAGCAGTACTTC

V: TRBV4-1
D: TRBD1
size: NA
J: TRBJ1-1
CDR3: CASSPGPGQGAYDTEAFF
DNA: TGCGCCAGCAGCCCCGGACCGGGACAGGGGGCTTATGACACTGAAGCTTTCTTT

V: TRBV5-4
D: NA
size: NA
J: TRBJ2-3
CDR3: CASSPQQGGGTDTQYF
DNA: TGTGCCAGCAGCCCACAACAGGGAGGGGGCACAGATACGCAGTATTTT

V: TRBV9
D: NA
size: NA
J: TRBJ2-5
CDR3: CASSLTTGEETQYF
DNA: TGTGCCAGCAGCCTTACTACTGGAGAAGAGACCCAGTACTTC

V: TRBV7-2
D: NA
size: NA
J: TRBJ2-7
CDR3: CASSFSSYEQYF
DNA: TGTGCCAGCAGCTTCAGCTCCTACGAGCAGTACTTC

V: TRBV7-6
D: NA
size: NA
J: TRBJ2-2
CDR3: CASSFGGSGELFF
DNA: TGTGCCAGCAGCTTCGGAGGATCCGGGGAGCTGTTTTTT

V: TRBV27
D: NA
size: NA
J: TRBJ1-1
CDR3: CASSLSPGRTEAFF
DNA: TGTGCCAGCAGTTTATCACCAGGGAGGACTGAAGCTTTCTTT

V: TRBV18
D: NA
size: NA
J: TRBJ1-3
CDR3: CASSPTSGQRGYSGNTIYF
DNA: TGTGCCAGCTCACCAACGAGCGGACAGAGGGGGTACTCTGGAAACACCATATATTTT

V: TRBV5-1
D: NA
size: NA
J: TRBJ1-6
CDR3: CASSLAAGEGSPLHF
DNA: TGCGCCAGCAGCTTGGCCGCAGGGGAGGGTTCACCCCTCCACTTT

V: TRBV9
D: NA
size: NA
J: TRBJ1-2
CDR3: CASSVEAGSNYGYTF
DNA: TGTGCCAGCAGCGTAGAGGCAGGGTCGAACTATGGCTACACCTTC

V: TRBV18
D: TRBD1
size: NA
J: TRBJ1-1
CDR3: CASSPGQGTEAFF
DNA: TGTGCCAGCTCACCAGGACAGGGCACTGAAGCTTTCTTT

V: TRBV11-3
D: NA
size: NA
J: TRBJ2-3
CDR3: CASSLNGGGVTDTQYF
DNA: TGTGCCAGCAGCCTAAACGGCGGAGGGGTAACAGATACGCAGTATTTT

V: TRBV4-3
D: NA
size: NA
J: TRBJ2-1
CDR3: CASSANRAYEQFF
DNA: TGCGCCAGCAGCGCAAACAGGGCGTATGAGCAGTTCTTC

V: TRBV6-5
D: TRBD1
size: NA
J: TRBJ1-6
CDR3: CASSPGTGRSPLHF
DNA: TGTGCCAGCAGCCCCGGGACAGGGAGGTCACCCCTCCACTTT

V: TRBV25-1
D: NA
size: few
J: TRBJ2-1
CDR3: CASTRSGGPTTNEQFF
DNA: TGTGCCAGCACCAGGTCCGGGGGGCCAACTACCAATGAGCAGTTCTTC

V: TRBV5-4
D: TRBD1
size: NA
J: TRBJ2-2
CDR3: CASRRVRSGTGATGELFF
DNA: TGTGCCAGCAGACGTGTACGGTCCGGGACAGGGGCCACCGGGGAGCTGTTTTTT

V: TRBV7-3
D: NA
size: NA
J: TRBJ2-2
CDR3: CASSSGGELFF
DNA: TGTGCCAGCAGCTCGGGCGGGGAGCTGTTTTTT

V: TRBV25-1
D: NA
size: NA
J: TRBJ1-6
CDR3: CASKQSSYNSPLHF
DNA: TGTGCCAGCAAACAGAGCTCCTATAATTCACCCCTCCACTTT

V: TRBV19
D: NA
size: NA
J: TRBJ1-2
CDR3: CASSIRTTNYGYTF
DNA: TGTGCCAGTAGTATACGAACTACTAACTATGGCTACACCTTC

V: TRBV7-9
D: NA
size: NA
J: TRBJ2-7
CDR3: CASTTAGGWLDGEQYF
DNA: TGTGCCAGCACCACCGCTGGGGGCTGGTTAGATGGCGAGCAGTACTTC

V: TRBV21-1
D: NA
size: NA
J: TRBJ2-1
CDR3: CASSKVGTNNEQFF
DNA: TGTGCCAGCAGCAAAGTGGGGACAAACAATGAGCAGTTCTTC

V: TRBV7-2
D: TRBD2
size: NA
J: TRBJ2-5
CDR3: CASSLELAGAETQYF
DNA: TGTGCCAGCAGCTTGGAACTAGCGGGGGCAGAGACCCAGTACTTC

V: TRBV27
D: NA
size: NA
J: TRBJ2-7
CDR3: CASSPTEDYYEQYF
DNA: TGTGCCAGCAGTCCGACGGAGGATTACTACGAGCAGTACTTC

V: TRBV2
D: TRBD1
size: NA
J: TRBJ1-4
CDR3: CASSEQGQGNEKLFF
DNA: TGTGCCAGCAGTGAACAGGGACAGGGGAATGAAAAACTGTTTTTT

V: TRBV5-4
D: TRBD2
size: NA
J: TRBJ2-2
CDR3: CASSSPGPGGKNTGELFF
DNA: TGTGCCAGCAGCAGCCCAGGGCCCGGGGGGAAGAACACCGGGGAGCTGTTTTTT

V: TRBV7-8
D: NA
size: NA
J: TRBJ1-1
CDR3: CASSLKANTEAFF
DNA: TGTGCCAGCAGCTTAAAAGCGAACACTGAAGCTTTCTTT

V: TRBV2
D: TRBD1
size: NA
J: TRBJ1-2
CDR3: CASDDQGTPGEGGGYTF
DNA: TGTGCCAGCGACGACCAAGGGACGCCAGGGGAAGGGGGCGGCTACACCTTC

V: TRBV20-1
D: NA
size: NA
J: TRBJ1-5
CDR3: CSARPGQPQHF
DNA: TGCAGTGCTAGACCGGGTCAGCCCCAGCATTTT

V: TRBV6-5
D: NA
size: once
J: TRBJ2-3
CDR3: CASSYAPEGTDTQYF
DNA: TGTGCCAGCAGTTACGCGCCGGAGGGTACAGATACGCAGTATTTT

V: TRBV30
D: TRBD1
size: NA
J: TRBJ2-5
CDR3: CAWREGQGEWETQYF
DNA: TGTGCCTGGAGGGAGGGACAGGGTGAGTGGGAGACCCAGTACTTC

V: TRBV20-1
D: NA
size: NA
J: TRBJ1-2
CDR3: CSAWGEGYTF
DNA: TGCAGTGCCTGGGGGGAAGGCTACACCTTC

V: TRBV7-3
D: NA
size: NA
J: TRBJ2-7
CDR3: CASSLMAGAYEQYF
DNA: TGTGCCAGCAGCTTAATGGCGGGGGCATACGAGCAGTACTTC

V: TRBV13
D: NA
size: NA
J: TRBJ2-5
CDR3: CASSLDYGRGTGTQYF
DNA: TGTGCCAGCAGCTTAGATTATGGGCGGGGGACAGGGACCCAGTACTTC

V: TRBV18
D: TRBD1
size: NA
J: TRBJ1-1
CDR3: CASSSRDRMNTEAFF
DNA: TGTGCCAGCTCATCAAGGGACAGGATGAACACTGAAGCTTTCTTT

V: TRBV7-9
D: TRBD1
size: NA
J: TRBJ1-1
CDR3: CASSLASTGIVVEAFF
DNA: TGTGCCAGCAGCTTAGCATCGACAGGGATAGTCGTCGAAGCTTTCTTT

V: TRBV9
D: NA
size: once
J: TRBJ2-1
CDR3: CASSLYGGYNEQFF
DNA: TGTGCCAGCAGCCTATACGGGGGATACAATGAGCAGTTCTTC

V: TRBV7-9
D: NA
size: once
J: TRBJ1-1
CDR3: CASSRLVTEAFF
DNA: TGTGCCAGCAGCCGACTGGTTACTGAAGCTTTCTTT

V: TRBV19
D: TRBD2
size: NA
J: TRBJ2-3
CDR3: CATNSGGGDTQYF
DNA: TGTGCCACTAATAGCGGGGGGGGAGATACGCAGTATTTT

V: TRBV5-1
D: TRBD1
size: NA
J: TRBJ1-6
CDR3: CASSLVQGALGSPLHF
DNA: TGCGCCAGCAGCTTGGTGCAGGGGGCCCTCGGCTCCCCCCTCCACTTT

V: TRBV15
D: NA
size: NA
J: TRBJ1-1
CDR3: CATSRGLDTKNTEAFF
DNA: TGTGCCACCAGCAGAGGATTGGACACGAAGAACACTGAAGCTTTCTTT